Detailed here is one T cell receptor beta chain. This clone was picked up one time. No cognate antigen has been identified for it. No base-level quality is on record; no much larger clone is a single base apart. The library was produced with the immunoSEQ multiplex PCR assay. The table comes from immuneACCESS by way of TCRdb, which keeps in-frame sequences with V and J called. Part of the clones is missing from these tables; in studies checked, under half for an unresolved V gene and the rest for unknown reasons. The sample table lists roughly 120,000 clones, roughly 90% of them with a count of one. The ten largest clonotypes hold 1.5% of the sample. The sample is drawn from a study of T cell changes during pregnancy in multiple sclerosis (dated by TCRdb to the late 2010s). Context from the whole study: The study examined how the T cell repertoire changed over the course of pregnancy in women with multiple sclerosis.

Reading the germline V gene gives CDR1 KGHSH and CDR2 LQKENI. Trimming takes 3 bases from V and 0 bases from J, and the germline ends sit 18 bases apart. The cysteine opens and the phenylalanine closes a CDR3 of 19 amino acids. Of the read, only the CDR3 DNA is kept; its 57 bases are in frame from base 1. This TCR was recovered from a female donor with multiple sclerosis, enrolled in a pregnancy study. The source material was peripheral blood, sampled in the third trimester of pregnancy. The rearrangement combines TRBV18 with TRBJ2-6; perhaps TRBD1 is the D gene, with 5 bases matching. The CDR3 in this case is CASSPSGSGWPSGANVLTF. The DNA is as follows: TGTGCCAGCTCACCCTCCGGGTCAGGGTGGCCCTCTGGGGCCAACGTCCTGACTTTC.